The rows below give T cell receptor beta chains drawn from one sample of a study of blood T cell repertoires in COVID-19. The repertoire was sequenced with immunoSEQ multiplex PCR; TCRdb's copy has only in-frame clones and lacks some. The repertoire holds around 170,000 clones, with roughly 84% as singletons. Material for sequencing was peripheral blood. All receptors come from a man in his fifties or sixties with active or convalescent COVID-19. The CDR3 runs from the conserved cysteine through the conserved F or W. A D gene is named only where the DNA matches it firmly. Clone size is given for some rows only: seen once, a few or many times, or a class if the clone is expanded.

D gene,V gene,J gene,clone size,CDR3 DNA,CDR3 protein
-,TRBV2,TRBJ1-5,-,TGTGCCAGCAGTGAGGAGGAGATTAGCAATCAGCCCCAGCATTTT,CASSEEEISNQPQHF
-,TRBV3-1/TRBV3-2,TRBJ1-1,-,TGTGCCAGCAGCCAAGATTTGGTCGGCACTGAAGCTTTCTTT,CASSQDLVGTEAFF
TRBD2,TRBV6-2/TRBV6-3,TRBJ2-5,-,TGTGCCAGCAGTCACGCTACCGGGACTAGCGTCGAGACCCAGTACTTC,CASSHATGTSVETQYF
TRBD1,TRBV7-2,TRBJ1-6,-,TGTGCCAGCAGCTTAGTACAGGGGGGGGGTTCCTATAATTCACCCCTCCACTTT,CASSLVQGGGSYNSPLHF
TRBD1,TRBV9,TRBJ1-2,-,TGTGCCAGCAGCGCCTCAGGGGGTGGATTCGATGGCTACACCTTC,CASSASGGGFDGYTF
TRBD2,TRBV6-2/TRBV6-3,TRBJ2-1,-,TGTGCCAGCAGTTACTCGGGACTAGCGAAAGCCTACAATGAGCAGTTCTTC,CASSYSGLAKAYNEQFF
-,TRBV24-1,TRBJ2-6,-,TGTGCCACCAGTGATGCAACAATCTCTGGGGCCAACGTCCTGACTTTC,CATSDATISGANVLTF
TRBD1,TRBV7-3,TRBJ2-5,-,TGTGCCAGCAGCTTAACGGACAGGGAGTGGGAGACCCAGTACTTC,CASSLTDREWETQYF
TRBD1,TRBV19,TRBJ1-1,-,TGTGCCAGTGGACAGGGGCCGGACACTGAAGCTTTCTTT,CASGQGPDTEAFF
TRBD2,TRBV25-1,TRBJ2-7,-,TGTGCCAGCAGTGATCGCGGGAGGGCCTACGAGCAGTACTTC,CASSDRGRAYEQYF
TRBD2,TRBV27,TRBJ2-1,-,TGTGCCAGCAGTTTTAGCGGGAGTGACAATGAGCAGTTCTTC,CASSFSGSDNEQFF
TRBD2,TRBV6-4,TRBJ2-1,-,TGTGCCAGCAGTCCTGTCGAAGCGGGAGGGTACAATGAGCAGTTCTTC,CASSPVEAGGYNEQFF
TRBD1,TRBV14,TRBJ1-2,-,TGTGCCAGCAGCCAAGAGATTACAGGGGTTGCCTATGGCTACACCTTC,CASSQEITGVAYGYTF
TRBD2,TRBV7-9,TRBJ2-1,-,TGTGCCAGCAGACTACCGGGACTAGCTAGCTACAATGAGCAGTTCTTC,CASRLPGLASYNEQFF
TRBD2,TRBV6-1,TRBJ2-5,few,TGTGCCAGCAGTGAAGCCGGTAGCGGGAGGTTCCGGACCCAGTACTTC,CASSEAGSGRFRTQYF
-,TRBV9,TRBJ1-4,-,TGTGCCAGCAGCGTAGGTCAGGGGACGGCGACTAATGAAAAACTGTTTTTT,CASSVGQGTATNEKLFF
-,TRBV24-1,TRBJ1-3,-,TGTGCCACCAGCTCCCCTGGAAACACCATATATTTT,CATSSPGNTIYF
-,TRBV11-3,TRBJ1-4,-,TGTGCCAGCAGCTCGACAGAGACCTACCCCCCCAATGAAAAACTGTTTTTT,CASSSTETYPPNEKLFF
-,TRBV7-9,TRBJ1-6,-,TGTGCCAGCAGCCCGTCGACAGTGTCACCCCTCCACTTT,CASSPSTVSPLHF
-,TRBV10-3,TRBJ1-2,once,TGTGCCATCAGTCCTATCGACAGTGGCTACACCTTC,CAISPIDSGYTF
-,TRBV7-3,TRBJ2-5,-,TGTGCCAGCAGCTTTAGTATCTCGGAGACCCAGTACTTC,CASSFSISETQYF
TRBD2,TRBV10-1,TRBJ2-4,-,TGCGCCAGCAGTGAGTCGACTAGCATAACCAAAAACATTCAGTACTTC,CASSESTSITKNIQYF
TRBD1,TRBV7-9,TRBJ2-7,-,TGTGCCAGCAGCTCAGGGGGTCACTACGAGCAGTACTTC,CASSSGGHYEQYF
-,TRBV5-4,TRBJ2-1,-,TGTGCCAGCAGCTTGAGACGGGGGGCCCCTGGGGAGCAGTTCTTC,CASSLRRGAPGEQFF
-,TRBV7-2,TRBJ2-3,once,TGTGCCAGCAGCCTCCAGTCCACAGATACGCAGTATTTT,CASSLQSTDTQYF
TRBD1,TRBV27,TRBJ1-6,-,TGTGCCAGCAGTTTATATGCAGGGGGGACCCTTCCCCTCCACTTT,CASSLYAGGTLPLHF
TRBD1,TRBV11-1,TRBJ1-1,-,TGTGCCAGCAGCTTAGACAGGGGGACTGAAGCTTTCTTT,CASSLDRGTEAFF
-,TRBV19,TRBJ1-6,-,TGTGCCAGTAGCGAGACAGTCCAAAATTCACCCCTCCACTTT,CASSETVQNSPLHF
TRBD2,TRBV7-2,TRBJ2-1,once,TGTGCCAGCAGCTCGATCGGACTAGCGGGGTACAATGAGCAGTTCTTC,CASSSIGLAGYNEQFF
TRBD1,TRBV30,TRBJ2-2,-,TGTGCCTGGAGTGCGGGGACAGGACGTAACACCGGGGAGCTGTTTTTT,CAWSAGTGRNTGELFF
TRBD2,TRBV19,TRBJ2-5,-,TGTGCCATCTCTCCTAGCGGACAAGAGACCCAGTACTTC,CAISPSGQETQYF